The rows below give T cell receptor beta chains drawn from one sample of a study of T cell changes during pregnancy in multiple sclerosis. The assay was immunoSEQ multiplex PCR, and TCRdb's table has in-frame clones only and misses some. Among fewer than 70,000 clones, more than 90% were seen once, and the ten largest hold more than 1.3%. The material was peripheral blood, obtained in the second trimester of pregnancy. The source is a female donor with multiple sclerosis, enrolled in a pregnancy study. CDR3s include the opening cysteine and the closing phenylalanine or tryptophan. The D gene is left open where the match is weak. Expanded clones get a size class; other rows say once, few or many, or leave the size out.

-	-	TRBV19	TRBJ1-1	CASSIGGNIEAFF	TGTGCCAGTAGTATCGGGGGGAACATTGAAGCTTTCTTT
-	-	TRBV6-4	TRBJ2-2	CASSLTNTGELFF	TGTGCCAGCAGTTTGACTAACACCGGGGAGCTGTTTTTT
TRBD1	-	TRBV28	TRBJ1-1	CATTLTGGTTEAFF	TGTGCCACCACCCTTACAGGGGGCACGACTGAAGCTTTCTTT
TRBD2	-	TRBV5-6	TRBJ2-1	CASSWGLGSGRGDEQFF	TGTGCCAGCAGCTGGGGACTGGGTAGCGGGAGGGGAGATGAGCAGTTCTTC
TRBD2	-	TRBV6-4	TRBJ2-1	CASSDLAGVAGEQFF	TGTGCCAGCAGTGATTTAGCGGGAGTCGCGGGTGAGCAGTTCTTC
-	-	TRBV2	TRBJ1-3	CASISGGNTIYF	TGTGCCAGCATTAGCGGTGGAAACACCATATATTTT
TRBD1	-	TRBV7-9	TRBJ1-2	CASSLDSRGYGYTF	TGTGCCAGCAGCTTAGATTCCAGGGGGTATGGCTACACCTTC
TRBD2	once	TRBV9	TRBJ2-3	CASSVGPSGSSADTQYF	TGTGCCAGCAGCGTAGGTCCTAGCGGGAGTTCTGCAGATACGCAGTATTTT
TRBD1	-	TRBV12-5	TRBJ2-7	CASGWARDRGYEQYF	TGTGCTAGTGGTTGGGCCCGGGACAGGGGATACGAGCAGTACTTC
TRBD2	-	TRBV4-1	TRBJ2-2	CASSQDILAGGADTGELFF	TGCGCCAGCAGCCAAGATATCCTAGCGGGAGGGGCGGACACCGGGGAGCTGTTTTTT
-	-	TRBV6-5	TRBJ2-6	CASSWTGISGANVLTF	TGTGCCAGCAGTTGGACGGGGATCTCTGGGGCCAACGTCCTGACTTTC
TRBD1	-	TRBV5-1	TRBJ2-2	CASSSTGEYTGELFF	TGCGCCAGCAGCTCGACAGGGGAGTACACCGGGGAGCTGTTTTTT
-	-	TRBV6-1	TRBJ2-2	CASSISMNTGELFF	TGTGCCAGCAGTATTTCAATGAACACCGGGGAGCTGTTTTTT
TRBD1	-	TRBV5-4	TRBJ1-1	CASSGGQGTLNTEAFF	TGTGCCAGCAGCGGGGGACAGGGGACTCTAAACACTGAAGCTTTCTTT
-	once	TRBV5-1	TRBJ2-3	CASSLVGGVKSDTQYF	TGCGCCAGCAGCTTGGTCGGGGGAGTGAAGTCAGATACGCAGTATTTT
TRBD1	once	TRBV6-1	TRBJ2-5	CASSVMTGAWETQYF	TGTGCCAGCAGTGTAATGACAGGGGCGTGGGAGACCCAGTACTTC
TRBD1	-	TRBV9	TRBJ2-3	CASSVTPGQLYTDTQYF	TGTGCCAGCAGCGTCACACCGGGACAGCTTTATACAGATACGCAGTATTTT
TRBD2	-	TRBV30	TRBJ2-7	CAWSVTSGRVAYEQYF	TGTGCCTGGAGTGTCACTAGCGGGAGAGTGGCCTACGAGCAGTACTTC
TRBD1	-	TRBV19	TRBJ2-2	CASTIPAGTGGTGELFF	TGTGCCAGCACCATCCCGGCCGGGACAGGGGGCACCGGGGAGCTGTTTTTT
-	-	TRBV1	TRBJ2-3	CTSSPRTSLPFHLSTDTQYF	TGCACCAGCAGCCCCAGGACTAGCCTTCCCTTTCACCTTAGCACAGATACGCAGTATTTT
TRBD2	-	TRBV6-1	TRBJ2-3	CASSETWTSGRPDTQYF	TGTGCCAGCAGTGAAACCTGGACTAGCGGGAGGCCAGATACGCAGTATTTT
TRBD2	-	TRBV27	TRBJ2-1	CASKSSGTAWNEQFF	TGTGCCAGCAAGAGCAGCGGGACTGCATGGAATGAGCAGTTCTTC
-	-	TRBV4-1	TRBJ2-7	CASSRNARAPGAYEQYF	TGCGCCAGCAGCCGGAACGCCAGGGCCCCGGGGGCCTACGAGCAGTACTTC
-	-	TRBV7-3	TRBJ2-7	CASSLVRTYEQYF	TGTGCCAGCAGCTTAGTCAGAACCTACGAGCAGTACTTC
-	-	TRBV9	TRBJ1-5	CASSAGSGQPQHF	TGTGCCAGCAGCGCCGGGTCTGGTCAGCCCCAGCATTTT
-	once	TRBV9	TRBJ2-3	CASSVVLGTDTQYF	TGTGCCAGCAGCGTAGTACTAGGCACAGATACGCAGTATTTT
TRBD1	-	TRBV11-2	TRBJ2-1	CASRTWTGSYNEQFF	TGTGCCAGCCGTACTTGGACAGGGTCCTACAATGAGCAGTTCTTC
-	once	TRBV27	TRBJ2-5	CASSLNGLEYQETQYF	TGTGCCAGCAGTTTAAACGGTCTTGAGTACCAAGAGACCCAGTACTTC
-	few	TRBV5-6	TRBJ1-3	CASSYLQDLSGNTIYF	TGTGCCAGCAGCTATTTACAGGATCTCTCTGGAAACACCATATATTTT
-	-	TRBV6-5	TRBJ1-2	CASSRGQKTNYGYTF	TGTGCCAGCAGTCGAGGACAGAAGACTAACTATGGCTACACCTTC
TRBD2	-	TRBV7-9	TRBJ2-3	CAFVAGGADTQYF	TGTGCCTTCGTAGCGGGGGGCGCAGATACGCAGTATTTT
TRBD2	-	TRBV5-5	TRBJ2-7	CASSWRTGLAGGPNEQYF	TGTGCCAGCAGCTGGAGGACGGGACTAGCGGGAGGGCCAAACGAGCAGTACTTC
-	-	TRBV7-2	TRBJ1-1	CASSFREESTEAFF	TGTGCCAGCAGCTTCAGGGAGGAGAGTACTGAAGCTTTCTTT
-	-	TRBV2	TRBJ2-7	CASTLAGLGYEQYF	TGTGCCAGCACCCTGGCGGGGTTAGGCTACGAGCAGTACTTC
TRBD1	-	TRBV4-1	TRBJ2-7	CASRLSDRGPEQYF	TGCGCCAGCAGACTCTCGGACAGGGGCCCCGAGCAGTACTTC
-	few	TRBV28	TRBJ1-2	CAIRTENYGYTF	TGTGCCATTCGGACAGAGAACTATGGCTACACCTTC
TRBD2	-	TRBV5-4	TRBJ2-3	CASSYRLAGGSTDTQYF	TGTGCCAGCAGTTACAGACTAGCGGGAGGGAGCACAGATACGCAGTATTTT
-	-	TRBV7-7	TRBJ2-5	CASSWGQGQETQYF	TGTGCTAGCAGCTGGGGGCAGGGACAAGAGACCCAGTACTTC
-	-	TRBV23-1	TRBJ2-7	CASSRGGSSYEQYF	TGCGCCAGCAGTCGAGGCGGTAGCTCCTACGAGCAGTACTTC
-	once	TRBV5-6	TRBJ1-2	CASSWGGSSNYGYTF	TGTGCCAGCAGCTGGGGAGGGAGTTCCAACTATGGCTACACCTTC